This TCR beta chain was found in a study of cytomegalovirus exposure and HLA in healthy donors. Whole-study context: The early release's HLA-typed donors yielded roughly 85 million unique TCRs.

The CDR3 extends over 14 amino acids. V was cut by 4 bases and J by 3 bases, with 13 bases left in between. CDR1 and CDR2 from the germline V gene are MNHEY and SVGAGI. Vbeta (60) and Jbeta (13) primers were used in the PCR. The method was immunoSEQ multiplex PCR; TCRdb's version includes in-frame clones alone and lacks a portion of them. In the table there are about 120,000 clones, around 80% of which are singletons. The sequencing sample was made of PBMCs. The chain carries TRBV6-5 and TRBJ2-7; D is ambiguous. This sequence was found in a female donor in good health and CMV-seronegative. CDR3 protein: CASSSSRPLYEQYF. CDR3 bases: TGTGCCAGCAGTTCCTCGAGGCCGCTCTACGAGCAGTACTTC.